This T cell receptor beta chain is drawn from a study of T cells in Graves' hyperthyroidism and ophthalmopathy. The investigators amplified TCR beta CDR3 regions from RNA transcripts. The HTBI primer set served for first-round RT-PCR of the TCR CDR3. MiXCR, applied by TCRdb to the multiplex PCR reads, yields one record per CDR3 protein. The sample includes 300,000 or so distinct CDR3 sequences, roughly 17% of them seen just once. The CDR3 contains 14 residues. Germline-derived CDR1 and CDR2 are SGHTA and FQGNSA. The V end lost 6 bases, the J end lost 10 bases, and 16 bases lay between the germline ends.

The chain combines TRBV7-2 with TRBJ1-6, with D possibly TRBD1 on 6 matching bases. This receptor was obtained from a man aged 30 to 39 with Graves' hyperthyroidism. Sample: blood. The CDR3, as DNA: TGTGCCAGCAGTGCAGGGGAGAGTAGATCACCCCTCCACTTT. This encodes CASSAGESRSPLHF.